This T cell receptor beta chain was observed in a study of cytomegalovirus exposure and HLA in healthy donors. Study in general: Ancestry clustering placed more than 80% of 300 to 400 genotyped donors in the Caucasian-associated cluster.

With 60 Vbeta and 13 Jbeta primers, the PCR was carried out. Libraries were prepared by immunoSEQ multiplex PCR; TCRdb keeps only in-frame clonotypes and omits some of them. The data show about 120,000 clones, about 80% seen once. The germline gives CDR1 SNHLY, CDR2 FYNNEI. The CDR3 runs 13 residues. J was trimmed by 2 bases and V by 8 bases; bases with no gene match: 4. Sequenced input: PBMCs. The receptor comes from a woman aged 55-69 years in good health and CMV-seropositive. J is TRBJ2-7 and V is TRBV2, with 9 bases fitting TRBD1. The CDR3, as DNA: TGTGCCAGCGAGGGGACAGGGACCTACGAGCAGTACTTC. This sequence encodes CASEGTGTYEQYF.